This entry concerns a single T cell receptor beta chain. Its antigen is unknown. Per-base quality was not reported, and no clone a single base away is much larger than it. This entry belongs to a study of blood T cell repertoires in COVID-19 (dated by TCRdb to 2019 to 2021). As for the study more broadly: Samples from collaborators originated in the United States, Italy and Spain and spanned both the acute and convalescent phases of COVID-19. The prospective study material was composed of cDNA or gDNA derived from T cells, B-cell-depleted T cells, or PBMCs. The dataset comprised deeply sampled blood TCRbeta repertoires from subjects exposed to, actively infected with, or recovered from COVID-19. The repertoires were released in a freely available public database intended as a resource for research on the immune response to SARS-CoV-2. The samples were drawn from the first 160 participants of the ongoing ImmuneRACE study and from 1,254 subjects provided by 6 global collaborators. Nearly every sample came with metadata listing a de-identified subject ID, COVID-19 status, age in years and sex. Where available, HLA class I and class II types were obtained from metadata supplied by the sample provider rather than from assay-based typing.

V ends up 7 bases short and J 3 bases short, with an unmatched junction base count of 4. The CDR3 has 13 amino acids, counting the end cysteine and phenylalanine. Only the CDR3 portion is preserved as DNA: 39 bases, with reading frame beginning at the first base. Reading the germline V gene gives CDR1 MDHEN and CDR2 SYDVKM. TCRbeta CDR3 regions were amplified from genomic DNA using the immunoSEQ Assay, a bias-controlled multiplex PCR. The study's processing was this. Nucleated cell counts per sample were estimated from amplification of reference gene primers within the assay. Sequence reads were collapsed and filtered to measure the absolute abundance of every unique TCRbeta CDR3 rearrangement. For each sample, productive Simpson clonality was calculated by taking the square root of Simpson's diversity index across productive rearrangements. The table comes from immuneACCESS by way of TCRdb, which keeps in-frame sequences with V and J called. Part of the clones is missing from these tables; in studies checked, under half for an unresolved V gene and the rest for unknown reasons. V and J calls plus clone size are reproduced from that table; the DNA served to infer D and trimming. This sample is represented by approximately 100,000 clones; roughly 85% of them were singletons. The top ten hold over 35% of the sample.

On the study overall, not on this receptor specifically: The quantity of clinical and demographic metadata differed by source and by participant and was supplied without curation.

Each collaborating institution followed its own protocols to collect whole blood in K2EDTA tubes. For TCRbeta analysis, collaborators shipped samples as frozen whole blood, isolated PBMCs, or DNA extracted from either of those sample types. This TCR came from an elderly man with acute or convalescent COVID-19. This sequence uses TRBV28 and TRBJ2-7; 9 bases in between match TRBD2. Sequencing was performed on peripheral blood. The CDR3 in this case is CASTLAGSYEQYF. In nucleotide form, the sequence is TGTGCCAGCACTCTAGCGGGGAGCTACGAGCAGTACTTC. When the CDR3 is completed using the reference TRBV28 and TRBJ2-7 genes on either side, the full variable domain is DVKVTQSSRYLVKRTGEKVFLECVQDMDHENMFWYRQDPGLGLRLIYFSYDVKMKEKGDIPEGYSVSREKKERFSLILESASTNQTSMYLCASTLAGSYEQYFGPGTRLTVT.